This passage covers 23 T cell receptor beta chains from one sample sequenced in a study of blood T cell repertoires in COVID-19. Profiled with immunoSEQ multiplex PCR; TCRdb holds only in-frame clones, not every one. The sample lists under 150,000 clones, about 90% occurring once. The source material was peripheral blood. The receptors stem from a woman aged 45-65 years with acute or convalescent COVID-19.

V is TRBV24-1 and J is TRBJ2-1; TRBD1 is a possible D gene (5 bases). Trimming left V 9 bases short and J 7 bases short, with 15 bases between. CDR3 length: 13 amino acids. Germline V gene lookup returns CDR1 KGHDR and CDR2 SFDVKD. The chain's CDR3 is CATSNQGRNEQFF. The CDR3 DNA reads TGTGCCACCTCTAACCAGGGCAGGAATGAGCAGTTCTTC.

The CDR3 bases are TGTGCCTGGAGCAAATGGACAGGGAACGGCTACACCTTC. This codes for CAWSKWTGNGYTF. The chain combines TRBV30 with TRBJ1-2; TRBD1 matches 8 bases. CDR1 and CDR2 from the germline V gene are GTSNPN and SVGIG (reference sequence). The CDR3 has 13 amino acids. The V gene end was trimmed by 3 bases and the J gene end by 8 bases; junction bases not matched to a gene: 8.

Here the CDR3 reads CASSQENRGGNEQFF. CDR3 DNA sequence: TGTGCCAGCAGCCAAGAAAACAGGGGGGGGAATGAGCAGTTCTTC. The chain has TRBV3-1 (or the pseudogene TRBV3-2) and TRBJ2-1, with D perhaps TRBD1 (8 bases). Trimming removed 0 bases at V and 7 bases at J, with 13 bases between. This CDR3 region has 15 residues. Per germline, CDR1 LGHDT and CDR2 YNNKEL (reference sequence).

The chain uses TRBV6-1 and TRBJ2-5; D remains unclear. Trimming took 3 bases from V and 4 from J, leaving 18 bases between them. Germline loops: CDR1 MNHNS, CDR2 SASEGT. This CDR3 has 16 residues. CDR3 bases: TGTGCCAGCAGTGATCTGGCTGGCTACTCGGGAGAGACCCAGTACTTC. It encodes CASSDLAGYSGETQYF.

V usage is TRBV5-1 and J usage is TRBJ2-1; 7 bases agree with TRBD1. Germline V gene data show CDR1 as SGHRS and CDR2 as YFSETQ. The CDR3 totals 14 residues. V shed 3 bases, J shed 8 bases, and the junction held 8 bases outside the gene matches. CDR3 sequence: CASSSTVQGDEQFF. The CDR3, as DNA: TGCGCCAGCAGCTCTACAGTCCAGGGGGATGAGCAGTTCTTC. Full variable domain (outside the CDR3, taken from reference TRBV5-1 and TRBJ2-1): KAGVTQTPRYLIKTRGQQVTLSCSPISGHRSVSWYQQTPGQGLQFLFEYFSETQRNKGNFPGRFSGRQFSNSRSEMNVSTLELGDSALYLCASSSTVQGDEQFFGPGTRLTVL.

The chain carries TRBV5-8 and TRBJ1-3; D is unclear. The ends were cut back, 1 base at V and 2 bases at J, with 10 bases in the middle. CDR1 and CDR2 from the germline V gene are SGHTS and YDEGEE. The CDR3 is 15 amino acids. CDR3 sequence (DNA): TGTGCCAGCAGCTTGCAACTCAACCCTGGAAACACCATATATTTT. Translating gives CASSLQLNPGNTIYF.

The V call is TRBV3-1 (or the pseudogene TRBV3-2), the J call TRBJ2-7, with 8 bases identical to TRBD1. The germline CDR1 and CDR2 sequences are LGHDT and YNNKEL (reference sequence). The trim removed 5 bases at V and 6 bases at J, leaving 3 bases unmatched. The CDR3 runs 12 residues. The CDR3 here is CASSSGGREQYF. The CDR3 DNA follows: TGTGCCAGCAGCTCAGGGGGCCGCGAGCAGTACTTC.

The chain uses TRBV27 and TRBJ1-2; the match to TRBD1 covers 7 bases. Germline-derived CDR1 and CDR2 are MNHEY and SMNVEV (reference sequence). CDR3 length equals 15 residues. V trimming: 5 bases; J trimming: 5 bases; junction bases outside the gene matches: 11. CDR3 sequence (DNA): TGTGCCAGCAGTCCCGCCGGAGGGGGCAAATATGGCTACACCTTC. Protein sequence: CASSPAGGGKYGYTF.

The chain uses TRBV29-1 and TRBJ2-7; maybe TRBD1 (6 bases). The germline V and J ends were trimmed by 3 bases and 6 bases, with 18 bases remaining between them. Germline-derived CDR1 and CDR2 are SQVTM and ANQGSEA. The CDR3 spans 14 residues. This CDR3 is CSVDRDSVTGEQYF. CDR3 sequence (DNA): TGCAGCGTTGACCGGGATTCCGTGACAGGCGAGCAGTACTTC.

The rearrangement uses TRBV11-3 and TRBJ2-7; maybe TRBD1 (6 bases). V was shortened by 5 bases and J by 2 bases, with 10 bases between the two germline ends. This CDR3 region has 13 residues. CDR1 and CDR2 (germline): SGHNT, YENEEA. CDR3 sequence (DNA): TGTGCCAGCAGCCTGACAGGTGCCTACGAGCAGTACTTC. The encoded protein is CASSLTGAYEQYF.

CDR3 loop: CASSFMVGSSNQPQHF. CDR3 bases: TGTGCCAGCAGTTTCATGGTCGGTAGTAGCAATCAGCCCCAGCATTTT. The rearrangement links TRBV28 to TRBJ1-5; D unclear. CDR1 MDHEN and CDR2 SYDVKM come from the germline V gene. V lost 3 bases to trimming and J lost 0 bases, with 12 bases between them. The CDR3 loop spans 16 amino acids.

The chain joins TRBV24-1 to TRBJ2-2, with D uncertain. This CDR3 region has 15 residues. Per the germline V gene, CDR1 is KGHDR and CDR2 is SFDVKD. With 1 base removed from V and 3 bases from J, the gap between germline ends came to 8 bases. Here the CDR3 reads CATSDFGIDTGELFF. The CDR3 DNA reads as TGTGCCACCAGTGATTTTGGTATAGACACCGGGGAGCTGTTTTTT.

The chain has TRBV2 and TRBJ2-1, with no clear D. The length of the CDR3 is 14 residues. Trimming left V 2 bases short and J 7 bases short, with 12 bases between. The germline CDR1 and CDR2 sequences are SNHLY and FYNNEI. The CDR3 protein is CASSESGPVNEQFF. CDR3 DNA sequence: TGTGCCAGCAGTGAAAGTGGGCCAGTTAATGAGCAGTTCTTC.

The chain couples TRBV7-9 to TRBJ2-1; possible D gene TRBD2, 5 bases. Deletions cut 5 bases from V and 4 bases from J, with 9 bases between. Germline CDR1 and CDR2: SEHNR and FQNEAQ (reference sequence). The CDR3 sequence is 13 residues long. The CDR3 region has the DNA TGTGCCAGCAGCCGCGGGCGTTACAATGAGCAGTTCTTC. Encoded protein: CASSRGRYNEQFF.

V usage is TRBV11-2 and J usage is TRBJ2-7; TRBD1 might be the D (5 bases). V shed 5 bases and J shed 1 base, with 12 bases lying between them. The CDR3 is made up of 14 amino acids. Looked up from germline, CDR1 is SGHAT and CDR2 is FQNNGV. CDR3 region: CASSEGVSSYEQYF. The CDR3 nucleotides read TGTGCCAGCAGCGAAGGGGTCTCGTCCTACGAGCAGTACTTC.

The chain carries TRBV23-1 and TRBJ1-2; 12 bases agree with TRBD1. TRBV23-1 is known as an ORF, though its function is uncertain. The length of the CDR3 is 18 residues. Germline trimming cut 3 bases from V and 3 bases from J; bases unmatched to any gene: 11. The CDR3 DNA reads as TGCGCCAGCAGTCAGTCCGGGACAGGGGGCTCTTGGGACTATGGCTACACCTTC. This encodes CASSQSGTGGSWDYGYTF.

This chain connects TRBV5-8 to TRBJ2-1; TRBD1 matches at 7 bases. V lost 2 bases, J lost 9 bases, and 14 bases stayed unmatched. The CDR3 runs to 16 residues. The V gene's germline CDR1 is SGHTS and CDR2 YDEGEE. The CDR3 DNA reads as TGTGCCAGCAGCTTCCTTCCTGGACAGGCCGGCGGTGAGCAGTTCTTC. Protein: CASSFLPGQAGGEQFF.

This chain links TRBV5-1 with TRBJ2-3; 10 bases fit TRBD2. This CDR3 region has 15 residues. CDR1 SGHRS and CDR2 YFSETQ come from the germline V gene. The V segment lost 2 bases and the J segment 2 bases; nucleotides outside the gene matches: 2. The CDR3 DNA sequence: TGCGCCAGCAGCTTTCTAGCGGGGGACACAGATACGCAGTATTTT. It is translated as CASSFLAGDTDTQYF.

This clone came up once. The rearrangement links TRBV2 to TRBJ2-7; 11 bases are shared with TRBD1. This CDR3 comprises 11 residues. The V segment lost 8 bases and the J segment 8 bases; nucleotides outside the gene matches: 2. The V gene's germline CDR1 is SNHLY and CDR2 FYNNEI. The CDR3 here is CASGTGGKQYF. The CDR3, as DNA: TGTGCCAGCGGGACAGGGGGGAAGCAGTACTTC.

V usage is TRBV6-1 and J usage is TRBJ1-2; the D gene is possibly TRBD1 (5 bases). V shed 2 bases and J shed 4 bases, with 8 bases lying between them. The CDR3 has 13 residues. Germline V CDR1 and CDR2: MNHNS, SASEGT. The CDR3 loop is CASSELDSYGYTF. CDR3 nucleotide sequence: TGTGCCAGCAGTGAATTAGACAGCTATGGCTACACCTTC.

This clone was seen more than once but under ten times. The CDR3 DNA follows: TGTGCCACCAATAGGGGGTTGGGGTCTGGAAACACCATATATTTT. This codes for CATNRGLGSGNTIYF. This rearrangement joins TRBV28 to TRBJ1-3; possible D gene TRBD1, 6 bases. The CDR3 sequence is 15 residues long. V was shortened by 10 bases and J by 1 base, with 17 bases between the two germline ends. The germline V gene has CDR1 MDHEN and CDR2 SYDVKM.

This clone occurred once. V is TRBV7-2 and J is TRBJ2-7; TRBD2 matches 9 bases. Germline assignment: CDR1 SGHTA and CDR2 FQGNSA. V lost 2 bases, J lost 7 bases, and 9 bases stayed unmatched. CDR3 size: 15 residues. CDR3 amino acids: CASSLRREGLREQYF. For the CDR3, the DNA is TGTGCCAGCAGCTTACGGCGGGAGGGCCTTAGGGAGCAGTACTTC.

The V gene is TRBV7-2, the J gene TRBJ2-7; possibly TRBD1 for D (6 bases). This CDR3 spans 14 amino acids. Trimming pared 1 base from V and 2 bases from J, leaving 9 bases between. The germline V gene has CDR1 SGHTA and CDR2 FQGNSA. The CDR3 region is CASSLGAGAYEQYF. The DNA for the CDR3 is TGTGCCAGCAGCTTAGGCGCAGGGGCCTACGAGCAGTACTTC.